A selection of T cell receptor beta chains follows, all from one sample in a study of T cells after yellow fever vaccination. TCRdb processed the 5' RACE reads anew with MiXCR; each CDR3 protein has one entry. The data contain 300,000 to 400,000 distinct CDR3 sequences, 8% to 9.5% of them singletons. The sequencing here drew on PBMCs, taken roughly 46 days after the first yellow fever vaccination. The source of these receptors is a man between 18 and 35 years old who received the YFV17D yellow fever vaccine. The CDR3 runs from the conserved cysteine through the conserved F or W. D genes are given only for firm matches. Clone size, where shown, is once, few, many, or a class for clones that have expanded.

TRBV9	TRBJ1-2	-	-	CASSVDFSGPEGTF	TGTGCCAGCAGCGTAGACTTTTCGGGGCCCGAGGGCACCTTC
TRBV9	TRBJ2-2	-	TRBD2	CASSVIGSGGAWGTGELFF	TGTGCCAGCAGCGTAATCGGTAGCGGGGGGGCCTGGGGCACCGGGGAGCTGTTTTTT
TRBV5-5	TRBJ2-3	many	-	CASSLTGTGTDTQYF	TGTGCCAGCAGCTTGACAGGGACGGGCACAGATACGCAGTATTTT
TRBV7-8	TRBJ2-2	few	-	CASSRRAAGGTGELFF	TGTGCCAGCAGCCGCCGTGCCGCCGGAGGGACCGGGGAGCTGTTTTTT
TRBV7-8	TRBJ1-1	many	-	CASSLGIRNTEAFF	TGTGCCAGCAGCTTAGGCATAAGGAACACTGAAGCTTTCTTT
TRBV24-1	TRBJ2-1	-	TRBD2	CATSDGGTSGGAGEQFF	TGTGCCACCAGTGATGGGGGGACTAGCGGGGGGGCCGGTGAGCAGTTCTTC
TRBV6-2/TRBV6-3	TRBJ2-1	few	-	CASNEQANEQFF	TGTGCCAGCAATGAGCAGGCCAATGAGCAGTTCTTC
TRBV21-1	TRBJ2-1	few	-	CASSNRDRPSPYEQFF	TGTGCCAGCAGCAACCGGGACCGACCGTCTCCCTATGAGCAGTTCTTC
TRBV10-3	TRBJ1-5	-	TRBD1	CAISEFGTGGGQPQHF	TGTGCCATCAGTGAGTTCGGGACAGGGGGAGGGCAGCCCCAGCATTTT
TRBV7-2	TRBJ2-3	few	-	CASSSMGTATDTQYF	TGTGCCAGCAGCTCGATGGGGACTGCCACAGATACGCAGTATTTT
TRBV6-6	TRBJ1-5	-	-	CASNDRNQPQHF	TGTGCCAGCAACGACAGAAATCAGCCCCAGCATTTT
TRBV19	TRBJ1-1	few	-	CASTVQGVRTEAFF	TGTGCCAGTACCGTACAGGGTGTTCGGACTGAAGCTTTCTTT
TRBV12-3/TRBV12-4	TRBJ2-7	many	TRBD2	CASSPTGGTYEQYF	TGTGCCAGCAGTCCGACGGGGGGGACCTACGAGCAGTACTTC
TRBV6-6	TRBJ1-4	many	TRBD1	CASSYGTGEKLFF	TGTGCCAGCAGTTACGGGACAGGGGAAAAACTGTTTTTT
TRBV18	TRBJ2-5	few	TRBD1	CASSLRTGIQETQYF	TGTGCCAGCTCACTGCGGACAGGAATCCAAGAGACCCAGTACTTC
TRBV18	TRBJ2-7	few	TRBD1	CASSPLGQGDEQYF	TGTGCCAGCTCACCACTGGGACAGGGTGACGAGCAGTACTTC
TRBV20-1	TRBJ1-2	-	-	CSARDQEYGYTF	TGCAGTGCTAGAGATCAAGAGTATGGCTACACCTTC
TRBV4-2	TRBJ2-4	-	TRBD2	CASSLAGEAKNIQYF	TGTGCCAGCAGCCTAGCGGGGGAAGCCAAAAACATTCAGTACTTC
TRBV4-3	TRBJ2-5	many	-	CASSQGPGTQYF	TGCGCCAGCAGCCAAGGCCCGGGGACCCAGTACTTC
TRBV7-2	TRBJ2-3	few	-	CASSLASAGPDTQYF	TGTGCCAGCAGCTTAGCGAGTGCGGGACCAGATACGCAGTATTTT
TRBV7-3	TRBJ2-2	-	TRBD1	CASSRGTGLTGELFF	TGTGCCAGCAGCCGCGGGACAGGGCTCACCGGGGAGCTGTTTTTT
TRBV12-3/TRBV12-4	TRBJ2-1	few	TRBD1	CASSFRTGQDNEQFF	TGTGCCAGCAGTTTTAGGACAGGGCAGGACAATGAGCAGTTCTTC
TRBV7-7	TRBJ2-5	few	-	CASSFQQGWGETQYF	TGTGCTAGCAGCTTCCAACAGGGCTGGGGAGAGACCCAGTACTTC
TRBV7-2	TRBJ2-1	-	TRBD2	CASSLDTSGGVEQFF	TGTGCCAGCAGCCTAGATACTAGCGGGGGGGTTGAGCAGTTCTTC
TRBV7-6	TRBJ1-1	few	TRBD1	CASSLGGTGGADTEAFF	TGTGCCAGCAGCTTAGGAGGGACAGGGGGAGCGGACACTGAAGCTTTCTTT
TRBV5-5	TRBJ1-5	few	-	CASSLGPVGPQHF	TGTGCCAGCAGCCTTGGGCCGGTCGGGCCCCAGCATTTT
TRBV5-6	TRBJ2-2	many	-	CASSPTEIMPGELFF	TGTGCCAGCAGTCCTACTGAAATTATGCCCGGGGAGCTGTTTTTT
TRBV5-6	TRBJ2-3	few	-	CASSLVALDTDTQYF	TGTGCCAGCAGCTTGGTTGCCCTTGACACAGATACGCAGTATTTT
TRBV7-2	TRBJ2-5	few	TRBD1	CASSPWTGMGETQYF	TGTGCCAGCAGCCCCTGGACAGGGATGGGAGAGACCCAGTACTTC
TRBV11-2	TRBJ2-2	few	-	CASSLPRRLNTGELFF	TGTGCCAGCAGCCTCCCTAGGAGGTTAAACACCGGGGAGCTGTTTTTT
TRBV6-5	TRBJ2-1	-	-	CASSYLSLSEQFF	TGTGCCAGCAGTTACTTAAGTCTTTCTGAGCAGTTCTTC
TRBV20-1	TRBJ1-1	-	-	CSAKEGAANTEAFF	TGCAGTGCGAAGGAAGGGGCGGCGAACACTGAAGCTTTCTTT
TRBV6-1	TRBJ2-6	few	TRBD2	CASSERSGGPTGANVLTF	TGTGCCAGCAGTGAACGGAGCGGGGGGCCAACTGGGGCCAACGTCCTGACTTTC
TRBV6-5	TRBJ1-4	few	-	CASSYGQGTYGEKLFF	TGTGCCAGCAGTTACGGGCAGGGAACGTATGGTGAAAAACTGTTTTTT
TRBV6-1	TRBJ2-7	once	TRBD1	CASSENRGYEQYF	TGTGCCAGCAGTGAAAACAGGGGATACGAGCAGTACTTC
TRBV5-1	TRBJ2-2	few	TRBD2	CASRDSGGPVGELFF	TGCGCCAGCAGGGATTCGGGGGGGCCCGTCGGGGAGCTGTTTTTT
TRBV4-3	TRBJ2-3	few	-	CASSHQGRGTDTQYF	TGCGCCAGCAGCCACCAGGGACGGGGCACAGATACGCAGTATTTT
TRBV6-1	TRBJ2-7	few	-	CASSEETGYEQYF	TGTGCCAGCAGTGAAGAGACAGGCTACGAGCAGTACTTC
TRBV20-1	TRBJ2-1	-	TRBD2	CSARGTGVLAGPSSYNEQFF	TGCAGTGCTAGAGGAACAGGGGTACTAGCGGGACCTAGCTCCTACAATGAGCAGTTCTTC
TRBV18	TRBJ2-1	-	TRBD1	CASSFTGVDGEQFF	TGTGCCAGCTCGTTCACAGGGGTGGATGGTGAGCAGTTCTTC
TRBV9	TRBJ2-7	-	TRBD1	CASSVAGTGAYEQYF	TGTGCCAGCAGTGTCGCCGGGACAGGCGCCTACGAGCAGTACTTC
TRBV5-6	TRBJ2-4	-	-	CASGRSIQYF	TGTGCCAGCGGCAGGAGCATTCAGTACTTC
TRBV9	TRBJ2-7	-	TRBD1	CASSAERLRQGPYEQYF	TGTGCCAGCAGCGCGGAGAGGTTAAGACAGGGGCCCTACGAGCAGTACTTC
TRBV10-3	TRBJ1-4	many	TRBD1	CAISGGQGIKEKLFF	TGTGCCATCAGTGGGGGACAGGGGATCAAAGAAAAACTGTTTTTT
TRBV3-1	TRBJ1-3	few	-	CASSLGGGRATIYF	TGTGCCAGCAGCCTGGGCGGCGGTCGGGCCACCATATATTTT
TRBV20-1	TRBJ2-6	many	-	CSADGGFSGANVLTF	TGCAGTGCTGATGGAGGCTTCTCTGGGGCCAACGTCCTGACTTTC
TRBV10-3	TRBJ2-5	-	TRBD1	CAISEGGTGDGETQYF	TGTGCCATCAGTGAAGGTGGCACAGGGGATGGAGAGACCCAGTACTTC
TRBV6-5	TRBJ2-5	few	-	CASSYGRTVGSMTQYF	TGTGCCAGCAGTTACGGCCGGACAGTGGGCTCAATGACCCAGTACTTC
TRBV5-5	TRBJ1-5	-	-	CASSYVDSNQPQHF	TGTGCCAGCAGCTACGTCGATAGCAATCAGCCCCAGCATTTT
TRBV4-3	TRBJ2-3	-	TRBD1	CASSQGGTADTQYF	TGCGCCAGCAGCCAAGGGGGGACAGCAGATACGCAGTATTTT
TRBV4-3	TRBJ2-6	-	-	CASSRLRDKFLTGANVLTF	TGCGCCAGCAGCCGCCTCCGGGACAAGTTCTTAACTGGGGCCAACGTCCTGACTTTC
TRBV15	TRBJ2-1	-	TRBD2	CATSRDVLAGYYNEQFF	TGTGCCACCAGCAGAGATGTGCTAGCGGGGTACTACAATGAGCAGTTCTTC
TRBV12-3/TRBV12-4	TRBJ2-2	few	TRBD1	CASRTGTGGGELFF	TGTGCCAGCAGAACCGGGACAGGGGGCGGGGAGCTGTTTTTT
TRBV29-1	TRBJ1-2	many	-	CSVGSETVYGYTF	TGCAGCGTTGGATCGGAGACAGTCTATGGCTACACCTTC
TRBV11-2	TRBJ2-2	few	TRBD2	CASSFITGGPGELFF	TGTGCCAGCAGCTTCATTACGGGGGGGCCCGGGGAGCTGTTTTTT